The entry below describes one TCR beta chain. These data originate in a study of T-cell reconstitution after alpha-beta-depleted transplantation in children. Unique molecular identifiers were incorporated when the TCRbeta library was constructed. MiXCR was run by TCRdb on the PCR reads, yielding one entry per CDR3 protein. The sample yields 60,000 to 100,000 distinct CDR3 sequences, roughly 18% seen once. CDR1 and CDR2 (germline): SGHRS, YFSETQ. V was cut by 7 bases and J by 4 bases, with 18 bases left in between. This CDR3 is 14 amino acids long. The chain has TRBV5-1 and TRBJ2-7; TRBD2 might be the D (6 bases). The receptor comes from a male patient under 10 years old who had a stem cell transplant for acute lymphoblastic leukemia, so the T cells may come from the graft donor. The sequences come from PBMCs, mostly from graft donor cells, collected 360 days after TCRalphabeta/CD19-depleted stem cell transplant. CDR3 in DNA: TGCGCCAGCTCTCTGGGGGGAGCCCCTTACGAGCAGTACTTC. Residues: CASSLGGAPYEQYF.